This entry lists 14 T cell receptor beta chains sequenced from one sample in a study of radiation and T cells in renal cell carcinoma. Sequencing used immunoSEQ multiplex PCR; TCRdb keeps in-frame clones, though not all of them. The data show 100,000 to 150,000 clones, roughly 80% seen once. Time point in this sample: baseline pretreatment blood. This sample's treatment: 15 Gy SBRT to primary tumor, nephrectomy 4 weeks later. The starting material was blood, obtained from a patient whose treatment included radiotherapy and nephrectomy. Receptor source: an older woman with renal cell carcinoma.

The CDR3 sequence: CASSQVKNTDTQYF. In nucleotides, the CDR3 is TGCGCCAGCAGCCAAGTAAAGAACACAGATACGCAGTATTTT. The chain is built from TRBV4-1 and TRBJ2-3, with D hard to call. V lost 1 base to trimming and J lost 2 bases, with 7 bases between them. This CDR3 is 14 amino acids long. The germline gives CDR1 MGHRA, CDR2 YSYEKL.

The rearrangement joins TRBV5-5 to TRBJ2-4, with D hard to call. The V gene lost 2 bases and the J gene lost 1 base, with 13 bases spanning the gap. This CDR3 spans 16 amino acids. Germline CDR1 and CDR2: SGHKS and YYEKEE (reference sequence). The CDR3 nucleotides are TGTGCCAGCAGCTTACCCTTAACAGAGGCCAAAAACATTCAGTACTTC. This encodes CASSLPLTEAKNIQYF.

The chain employs TRBV10-3 and TRBJ2-5; TRBD2 matches at 7 bases. With 0 bases clipped from V and 5 bases from J, the junction kept 6 bases outside the gene matches. The CDR3 has 15 amino acids. Per germline, CDR1 ENHRY and CDR2 SYGVKD. Written as DNA, the CDR3 is TGTGCCATCAGTGAGTCGGCGGGAGTCTGGGAGACCCAGTACTTC. It translates to CAISESAGVWETQYF.

The rearrangement uses TRBV29-1 and TRBJ2-5, with 12 nucleotides matching TRBD1. The DNA matches TRBJ2-7 better at its end, which makes the J call doubtful. Per the germline V gene, CDR1 is SQVTM and CDR2 is ANQGSEA. This CDR3 region has 14 residues. The CDR3, as DNA: TGCAGCGTCGCGTCCGGGACAGGGGGCCGCGAGCAGTACTTC. Protein: CSVASGTGGREQYF.

The J gene is TRBJ1-6, the V gene TRBV11-2, with D uncertain. V was shortened by 5 bases and J by 13 bases, with 12 bases between the two germline ends. This CDR3 has 12 residues. The germline gives CDR1 SGHAT, CDR2 FQNNGV. CDR3: CASSLGKFPLHF. The CDR3 DNA follows: TGTGCCAGCAGCCTCGGGAAATTTCCCCTCCACTTT.

The rearrangement joins TRBV7-2 to TRBJ2-7; possibly TRBD2 for D (5 bases). Per the germline V gene, CDR1 is SGHTA and CDR2 is FQGNSA. The CDR3 extends over 14 amino acids. The germline V and J ends were trimmed by 0 bases and 3 bases, with 9 bases remaining between them. The CDR3 bases are TGTGCCAGCAGCTTAGCATCCGGGGTCTACGAGCAGTACTTC. Its translation is CASSLASGVYEQYF.

The J gene is TRBJ2-1, the V gene TRBV7-9, with a weak D call TRBD2 (6 bases). From germline, CDR1 is SEHNR and CDR2 FQNEAQ (reference sequence). The V and J ends lost 1 base and 3 bases respectively, with 10 bases between them. The CDR3 runs to 15 residues. CDR3: CASSLDAGSYNEQFF. The CDR3 DNA is TGTGCCAGCAGCTTAGATGCGGGGAGCTACAATGAGCAGTTCTTC.

This clone was picked up one time. The J gene is TRBJ2-7, the V gene TRBV5-6; D may be TRBD1 (5 bases). The germline V gene encodes CDR1 SGHDT and CDR2 YYEEEE. The ends were cut back, 4 bases at V and 6 bases at J, with 17 bases in the middle. This CDR3 has 14 residues. CDR3 protein: CASSGIQGRGEQYF. DNA of the CDR3: TGTGCCAGCAGCGGAATCCAGGGTAGGGGCGAGCAGTACTTC.

This rearrangement joins TRBV19 to TRBJ2-1; D remains ambiguous. Germline loops: CDR1 LNHDA, CDR2 SQIVND (reference sequence). The length of the CDR3 is 13 residues. Trimming left V 5 bases short and J 9 bases short, with 14 bases between. CDR3 nucleotides: TGTGCCAGTAGTGCGGAACTTGCGGTTGAGCAGTTCTTC. Amino acid sequence: CASSAELAVEQFF.

This clone was recorded only once. V is TRBV19 and J is TRBJ2-3; D uncertain. CDR1 is LNHDA and CDR2 is SQIVND in the germline V gene (reference sequence). The CDR3 is 14 amino acids. V was pared by 7 bases and J by 0 bases, with 11 bases between. The CDR3: CASMPARSTDTQYF. For the CDR3, the DNA is TGTGCCAGTATGCCCGCTAGAAGCACAGATACGCAGTATTTT.

The rearrangement links TRBV6-1 to TRBJ2-2; 8 bases map to TRBD1. The CDR3 totals 15 residues. CDR1 is MNHNS and CDR2 is SASEGT in the germline V gene. Trimming at V came to 6 bases and at J to 4 bases, leaving 7 bases not matched to a gene. The chain's CDR3 is CASRVRQGSTGELFF. In DNA, the CDR3 is TGTGCCAGCAGAGTTCGACAGGGGAGCACCGGGGAGCTGTTTTTT.

This chain joins TRBV6-1 and TRBJ1-2; D uncertain. V was trimmed by 0 bases and J by 8 bases, leaving 13 bases between them. Germline CDR1 is MNHNS and CDR2 is SASEGT. The CDR3 is made up of 14 amino acids. The DNA of the CDR3 is TGTGCCAGCAGTGAAGCGCCAATCCTAGGGGGCTACACCTTC. Its protein product is CASSEAPILGGYTF.

This clone was counted once. The CDR3 DNA follows: TGCGCCAGCAGCTATGAGGGGGGACAGGAGACCCAGTACTTC. It encodes CASSYEGGQETQYF. This chain uses TRBV5-1 with TRBJ2-5, with D perhaps TRBD1 (7 bases). Per the germline V gene, CDR1 is SGHRS and CDR2 is YFSETQ. V was cut by 3 bases and J by 5 bases, with 14 bases left in between. The CDR3 is 14 amino acids.

This sequence joins TRBV4-2 and TRBJ2-4, with TRBD1 as a possible D gene (6 bases). Germline CDR1 and CDR2: LGHNA and YNFKEQ. This CDR3 has 16 amino acids. V dropped 0 bases and J dropped 5 bases, with 14 bases sitting between them. The CDR3 here is CASSQEMEAGENIQYF. CDR3 nucleotides: TGTGCCAGCAGCCAAGAAATGGAGGCAGGGGAAAACATTCAGTACTTC.